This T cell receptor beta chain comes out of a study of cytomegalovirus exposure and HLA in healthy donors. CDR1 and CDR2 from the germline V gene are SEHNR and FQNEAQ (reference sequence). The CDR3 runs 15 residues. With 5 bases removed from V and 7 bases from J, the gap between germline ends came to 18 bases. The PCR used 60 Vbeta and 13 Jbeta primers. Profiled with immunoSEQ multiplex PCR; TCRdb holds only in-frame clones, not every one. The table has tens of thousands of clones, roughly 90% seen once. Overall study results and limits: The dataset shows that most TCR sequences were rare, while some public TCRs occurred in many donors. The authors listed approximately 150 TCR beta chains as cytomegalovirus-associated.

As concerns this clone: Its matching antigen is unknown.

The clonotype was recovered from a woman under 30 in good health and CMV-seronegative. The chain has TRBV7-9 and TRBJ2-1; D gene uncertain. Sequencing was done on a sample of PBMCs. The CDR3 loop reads CASSPKIRYSNEQFF. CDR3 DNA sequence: TGTGCCAGCAGCCCTAAAATACGTTATTCGAATGAGCAGTTCTTC.